This entry lists 25 T cell receptor beta chains sequenced from one sample in a study of identical twins. A single record per CDR3 protein comes from TCRdb applying MiXCR to the 5' RACE reads. Counted here are hundreds of thousands of distinct CDR3 sequences, roughly 8% occurring once; the ten biggest clones make up about 0.98%. The sample was also reused in another study, on yellow fever vaccine responses in identical twins.

Sequenced material: PBMCs. Receptors originate from a woman younger than 30 in good health.

Only a few counts were recorded for this clonotype. The V call is TRBV12-3 or TRBV12-4, the J call TRBJ2-7; 8 bases match TRBD2. The CDR3 is 18 amino acids. V dropped 2 bases and J dropped 3; count of bases not matched to a gene: 15. CDR3 nucleotides: TGTGCCAGCAGTTTAATTGGGCGGGAGGCTAAAATTCTCTACGAGCAGTACTTC. Translating gives CASSLIGREAKILYEQYF.

This clonotype was recorded many times. The chain carries TRBV29-1 and TRBJ2-2; D is possibly TRBD1 (6 bases). Germline V gene data show CDR1 as SQVTM and CDR2 as ANQGSEA. The CDR3 extends over 14 amino acids. Trimming took off 6 bases at V and 0 bases at J, with 11 bases between the two ends. The DNA for the CDR3 is TGCAGCGTCCACAGGGATTCGAACACCGGGGAGCTGTTTTTT. Protein sequence: CSVHRDSNTGELFF.

This rearrangement joins TRBV7-2 to TRBJ1-5; the D is unclear. Between the trimmed V and J ends, which lost 6 bases and 6 bases, there was a span of 9 bases. Germline CDR1 reads SGHTA; CDR2 reads FQGNSA. The CDR3 contains 12 residues. DNA of the CDR3: TGTGCCAGCAGTGACACGGGTCAGCCCCAGCATTTT. It codes for CASSDTGQPQHF.

CDR3 region: CASSLAGGFEQYF. The CDR3 bases are TGCGCCAGCAGCTTGGCTGGAGGGTTCGAGCAGTACTTC. The chain recombines TRBV5-1 with TRBJ2-7, with a tentative D call TRBD2 (6 bases). The CDR3 is 13 amino acids. V lost 0 bases, J lost 6 bases, and 10 bases lay in between. Germline assignment: CDR1 SGHRS and CDR2 YFSETQ.

In its sample, this clonotype was seen a few times. A much more abundant neighbour one base away suggests this may be a read error. J is TRBJ2-3 and V is TRBV7-9; D gene ambiguous. V was cut by 5 bases and J by 8 bases, with 8 bases left in between. Per germline, CDR1 SEHNR and CDR2 FQNEAQ (reference sequence). This CDR3 has 11 amino acids. CDR3 sequence (DNA): TGTGCCAGCAGCCGGTCAGTTACGCAGTATTTT. This encodes CASSRSVTQYF.

The V gene is TRBV20-1, the J gene TRBJ2-2; D could derive from TRBD1 or TRBD2 (5 bases each). V lost 1 base and J 6 bases, leaving 6 bases between the germline ends. The V gene's germline CDR1 is DFQATT and CDR2 SNEGSKA (reference sequence). The CDR3 consists of 12 residues. Here the CDR3 reads CSARGDAGELFF. In DNA form, the CDR3 reads TGCAGTGCTAGAGGGGACGCCGGGGAGCTGTTTTTT.

The chain combines TRBV27 with TRBJ2-2; D uncertain. Germline V CDR1 and CDR2: MNHEY, SMNVEV (reference sequence). The length of the CDR3 is 17 residues. Trimming took off 2 bases at V and 4 bases at J, with 17 bases between the two ends. CDR3 in DNA: TGTGCCAGCAGTTTAGGTCGGGCAGGCATTGGCACCGGGGAGCTGTTTTTT. Amino acids: CASSLGRAGIGTGELFF.

This clonotype was observed a handful of times. This chain uses TRBV9 with TRBJ1-1, with unresolved D. Trimming removed 0 bases at V and 1 base at J, with 10 bases between. The CDR3 is 15 residues long. Looked up from germline, CDR1 is SGDLS and CDR2 is YYNGEE. The CDR3 is CASSVGGGGNTEAFF. The CDR3, as DNA: TGTGCCAGCAGCGTAGGAGGAGGTGGGAACACTGAAGCTTTCTTT.

This clonotype was counted at least ten times. V usage is TRBV15 and J usage is TRBJ1-6, with 11 bases matching TRBD1. After removal of 3 bases from V and 7 bases from J, the junction contained 5 bases not matched to a gene. The germline CDR1 and CDR2 sequences are LNHNV and YYDKDF (reference sequence). CDR3 length equals 16 residues. CDR3 protein: CATSSWTGGSNSPLHF. The CDR3 DNA reads TGTGCCACCAGCAGTTGGACAGGGGGCTCAAATTCACCCCTCCACTTT.

Only a few counts were recorded for this clonotype. V usage is TRBV12-3 or TRBV12-4 and J usage is TRBJ2-2, with unresolved D. V lost 3 bases and J lost 0, with 5 bases in between. The CDR3 totals 14 residues. CDR3: CASSLFPNTGELFF. The DNA for the CDR3 is TGTGCCAGCAGTTTGTTCCCGAACACCGGGGAGCTGTTTTTT.

This clonotype was observed a handful of times. The chain links TRBV29-1 to TRBJ2-7; D not resolved. CDR1 is SQVTM, CDR2 ANQGSEA, per germline. This CDR3 has 12 residues. Trimming pared 6 bases from V and 2 bases from J, leaving 11 bases between. Here the CDR3 reads CSVQAVTYEQYF. The DNA of the CDR3 is TGCAGCGTACAAGCAGTGACCTACGAGCAGTACTTC.

This clonotype was picked up many times. The chain combines TRBV6-5 with TRBJ2-3, with TRBD2 matching over 12 bases. Germline lookup yields CDR1 MNHEY and CDR2 SVGAGI. The CDR3 extends over 16 amino acids. V was clipped by 6 bases and J by 4 bases; unmatched bases: 8. The CDR3 coding sequence is TGTGCCAGCAGATTATGGGGACTAGCGGGCGCAGATACGCAGTATTTT. Translation: CASRLWGLAGADTQYF.

The V call is TRBV15, the J call TRBJ2-3; D remains unclear. The CDR3 spans 12 residues. Trimming cost V 4 bases and J 4 bases, with 6 bases left between them. Germline V lookup: CDR1 LNHNV, CDR2 YYDKDF (reference sequence). CDR3 residues: CATSTGSDTQYF. The CDR3, as DNA: TGTGCCACCAGCACCGGTTCAGATACGCAGTATTTT.

Many counts were recorded for this clonotype. The DNA for the CDR3 is TGTGCCAGCAGCTTAGAGGTAGCCAAAAACATTCAGTACTTC. Amino acids: CASSLEVAKNIQYF. The gene calls are TRBV7-2 and TRBJ2-4; D remains ambiguous. The CDR3 runs 14 residues. From germline, CDR1 is SGHTA and CDR2 FQGNSA. The germline V and J ends were trimmed by 1 base and 0 bases, with 4 bases remaining between them. The whole variable domain, remainder taken from reference TRBV7-2 and TRBJ2-4, is GAGVSQSPSNKVTEKGKDVELRCDPISGHTALYWYRQSLGQGLEFLIYFQGNSAPDKSGLPSDRFSAERTGGSVSTLTIQRTQQEDSAVYLCASSLEVAKNIQYFGAGTRLSVL.

This clonotype occurred many times. This sequence joins TRBV4-1 and TRBJ2-7; 10 nucleotides match TRBD2. The CDR3 is made up of 16 amino acids. Germline values: CDR1 MGHRA, CDR2 YSYEKL. The V and J ends lost 4 bases and 3 bases, in that order; junction bases with no gene match: 9. DNA for the CDR3: TGCGCCAGCAGCCCGGACGAATTAGCGGGAGGCTACGAGCAGTACTTC. Translating gives CASSPDELAGGYEQYF.

This clonotype was detected only a few times. The V gene is TRBV5-1, the J gene TRBJ2-1; weak D call: TRBD2 (5 bases). V shed 3 bases and J shed 1 base, with 11 bases lying between them. The germline V gene encodes CDR1 SGHRS and CDR2 YFSETQ. This CDR3 comprises 15 residues. The CDR3 here is CASSSERHSYNEQFF. CDR3 DNA: TGCGCCAGCAGCTCCGAGCGGCATTCCTACAATGAGCAGTTCTTC.

The chain combines TRBV27 with TRBJ1-2, with 7 bases aligning to TRBD1. J gave up 2 bases and V 5 bases, and 5 bases lay outside the gene matches. CDR1 and CDR2 (germline): MNHEY, SMNVEV (reference sequence). The CDR3 sequence is 14 residues long. DNA of the CDR3: TGTGCCAGCAGTAACAGGGGTGGAAACTATGGCTACACCTTC. This sequence encodes CASSNRGGNYGYTF.

The table lists this clonotype with a count of one. The V call is TRBV4-3, the J call TRBJ2-2, with no clear D. CDR3 length: 13 residues. Between the trimmed V and J ends, which lost 1 base and 7 bases, there was a span of 7 bases. Per the germline V gene, CDR1 is LGHNA and CDR2 is YSLEER. The DNA for the CDR3 is TGCGCCAGCAGCCAAGGGCCCTTCGGGGAGCTGTTTTTT. Amino acid sequence: CASSQGPFGELFF.

Only a few counts were recorded for this clonotype. This rearrangement joins TRBV28 to TRBJ1-5; 12 bases are shared with TRBD1. The germline CDR1 and CDR2 sequences are MDHEN and SYDVKM. V gave up 2 bases and J gave up 4 bases; unmatched junction bases: 6. The CDR3 has 17 residues. The CDR3 spells CASSLGDRGHWNQPQHF. The CDR3 DNA reads as TGTGCCAGCAGTTTAGGGGACAGGGGGCATTGGAATCAGCCCCAGCATTTT. The full variable domain, in which reference TRBV28 and TRBJ1-5 provide the parts outside the CDR3, is DVKVTQSSRYLVKRTGEKVFLECVQDMDHENMFWYRQDPGLGLRLIYFSYDVKMKEKGDIPEGYSVSREKKERFSLILESASTNQTSMYLCASSLGDRGHWNQPQHFGDGTRLSIL.

This clonotype was seen many times. The genes are TRBV12-3 or TRBV12-4 and TRBJ2-7; TRBD2 agrees at 8 bases. Losses at the gene ends were 6 bases for V and 1 base for J; bases not matched to a gene: 8. This CDR3 region has 15 residues. The CDR3 sequence: CASRGPSGLSYEQYF. For the CDR3, the DNA is TGTGCCAGCAGGGGACCTAGCGGGTTGTCCTACGAGCAGTACTTC.

The V gene is TRBV12-3 or TRBV12-4, the J gene TRBJ1-4; the match to TRBD1 covers 9 bases. The CDR3 is 15 amino acids. Trimming at V came to 5 bases and at J to 7 bases, leaving 8 bases not matched to a gene. The CDR3 spells CASSAPGQGGEKLFF. For the CDR3, the DNA is TGTGCCAGCAGTGCCCCGGGACAGGGAGGTGAAAAACTGTTTTTT.

This clonotype was seen a few times. The chain employs TRBV24-1 and TRBJ1-1, with 9 bases fitting TRBD1. CDR1 and CDR2 from the germline V gene are KGHDR and SFDVKD. The V segment lost 4 bases and the J segment 7 bases; nucleotides outside the gene matches: 3. CDR3 length equals 13 residues. The CDR3 DNA reads TGTGCCACCAGTGAGGGACAGGGTGGTGAAGCTTTCTTT. Protein sequence: CATSEGQGGEAFF.

In this sample, this clonotype turned up a few times. The chain carries TRBV5-1 and TRBJ2-7, with 10 bases matching TRBD1. J gave up 2 bases and V 3 bases, and 14 bases lay outside the gene matches. The CDR3 runs to 18 residues. Germline CDR1 and CDR2: SGHRS and YFSETQ. The CDR3 reads CASSSTTIRTGGPYEQYF. CDR3 sequence (DNA): TGCGCCAGCAGCTCGACTACGATCCGGACAGGGGGGCCCTACGAGCAGTACTTC. Full variable domain (missing parts from reference TRBV5-1 and TRBJ2-7): KAGVTQTPRYLIKTRGQQVTLSCSPISGHRSVSWYQQTPGQGLQFLFEYFSETQRNKGNFPGRFSGRQFSNSRSEMNVSTLELGDSALYLCASSSTTIRTGGPYEQYFGPGTRLTVT.

This chain joins TRBV15 and TRBJ2-3, with 8 bases fitting TRBD1. Looked up from germline, CDR1 is LNHNV and CDR2 is YYDKDF (reference sequence). The V segment lost 1 base and the J segment 6 bases; nucleotides outside the gene matches: 9. The CDR3 runs to 16 residues. The CDR3 here is CATSRVRTGFMDTQYF. As DNA, the CDR3 is TGTGCCACCAGCAGAGTGAGGACAGGGTTCATGGATACGCAGTATTTT. The complete variable domain, with remaining parts taken from reference TRBV15 and TRBJ2-3, reads DAMVIQNPRYQVTQFGKPVTLSCSQTLNHNVMYWYQQKSSQAPKLLFHYYDKDFNNEADTPDNFQSRRPNTSFCFLDIRSPGLGDTAMYLCATSRVRTGFMDTQYFGPGTRLTVL.

This clonotype showed up just a few times. The gene calls are TRBV11-2 and TRBJ2-5; a weak D match, TRBD2 (6 bases). CDR3 size: 15 residues. Germline V gene lookup returns CDR1 SGHAT and CDR2 FQNNGV. V lost 1 base, J lost 1 base, and 10 bases lay in between. CDR3 in DNA: TGTGCCAGCAGCTTAGGGAGGGTATCCCAAGAGACCCAGTACTTC. Encoded protein: CASSLGRVSQETQYF.